This TCR beta chain was captured by sequencing in a study of OX40 agonist ivuxolimab in advanced cancers. Germline V gene lookup returns CDR1 LNHDA and CDR2 SQIVND (reference sequence). The CDR3 sequence is 14 residues long. V lost 6 bases and J lost 0, with 8 bases in between. The method was immunoSEQ multiplex PCR; TCRdb's version includes in-frame clones alone and lacks a portion of them. The table lists about 67,000 clones, 85% of them singletons. This clone was seen only a few times. This material consisted of CD4+ or CD8+ T cells sorted from blood, taken in a trial of the OX40 agonist ivuxolimab. The chain links TRBV19 to TRBJ2-2; D gene uncertain. This TCR came from an adult with an advanced solid tumor such as melanoma, head and neck, liver or kidney cancer. CDR3 DNA sequence: TGTGCCAGTAGCCCAAACGCGAACACCGGGGAGCTGTTTTTT. Its protein is CASSPNANTGELFF. Drawing the rest from reference TRBV19 and TRBJ2-2, the complete variable domain is DGGITQSPKYLFRKEGQNVTLSCEQNLNHDAMYWYRQDPGQGLRLIYYSQIVNDFQKGDIAEGYSVSREKKESFPLTVTSAQKNPTAFYLCASSPNANTGELFFGEGSRLTVL.